Sequencing of this T cell receptor beta chain was carried out in a study of PD-1 blockade in classical Hodgkin lymphoma. The time point denotes: newly diagnosed, previously untreated cHL patient sample. The data were produced by immunoSEQ multiplex PCR, yet TCRdb's version contains in-frame clones alone and is incomplete. The sample has some 27,000 clones, 90% to 95% seen once; the top ten hold approximately 3.6%. The CDR3 totals 14 residues. Per the germline V gene, CDR1 is GTSNPN and CDR2 is SVGIG (reference sequence). V lost 8 bases, J lost 7 bases, and 20 bases lay in between. Sequencing was carried out using peripheral blood mononuclear cells (PBMCs). The receptor was derived from a human donor with classical Hodgkin lymphoma. The chain is built from TRBV30 and TRBJ1-4, with D unclear. This chain's CDR3 is CAGRRQDLSEKLFF. The CDR3 region has the DNA TGTGCCGGACGCCGCCAGGATCTTAGTGAAAAACTGTTTTTT.